This TCR beta chain was sequenced during a study of regulatory and conventional T cells in RAG deficiency. Overall study: Autoimmunity is frequent in combined immunodeficiency with hypomorphic RAG mutations.

TCRdb's table, derived via immunoSEQ multiplex PCR, lists solely in-frame clones and lacks some. The table has several hundred clones, over 30% seen once; the top ten hold 51%. Conventional CD4+ T cells were sorted from blood as CD25-low CD127-high cells. Overall study results and limits: Omenn patients showed >80% Treg-Tconv overlap and shorter CDR3 lengths.

CDR3 size: 14 residues. Germline V gives CDR1 SGHRS, CDR2 YFSETQ. Between the trimmed V and J ends, which lost 2 bases and 5 bases, there was a span of 13 bases. In the case of this clone: Its antigen is not identified.

This clonotype was sampled from a human donor with RAG deficiency presenting as severe combined immunodeficiency. The chain combines TRBV5-1 with TRBJ2-5; D ambiguous. The specimen sequenced was CD4+ effector T cells sorted from blood. The CDR3 spells CASSFPATRETQYF. CDR3 DNA sequence: TGCGCCAGCAGCTTCCCGGCCACAAGGGAGACCCAGTACTTC.